The 7 T cell receptor beta chains given below trace back to one sample, sequenced in a study of blood T cell repertoires in COVID-19. TCRdb's table, derived via immunoSEQ multiplex PCR, lists solely in-frame clones and lacks some. Found here are fewer than 300,000 clones, 90% of them singletons; the top ten hold roughly 1.1%. The specimen sequenced was PBMCs or T cells enriched from blood (not recorded which). The source of these receptors is a woman aged 30 to 39 who had recovered from COVID-19.

This chain's CDR3 is CASSLPGLAGLYNEQFF. DNA for the CDR3: TGTGCCAGCAGCTTGCCCGGACTAGCAGGCCTCTACAATGAGCAGTTCTTC. The chain is built from TRBV5-6 and TRBJ2-1, with TRBD2 identical over 8 bases. Unmatched junction bases numbered 9, after V lost 1 base and J lost 3 bases. This CDR3 contains 17 residues. The germline V gene has CDR1 SGHDT and CDR2 YYEEEE. Based on the CDR3 plus reference TRBV5-6 and TRBJ2-1, the full variable domain is DAGVTQSPTHLIKTRGQQVTLRCSPKSGHDTVSWYQQALGQGPQFIFQYYEEEERQRGNFPDRFSGHQFPNYSSELNVNALLLGDSALYLCASSLPGLAGLYNEQFFGPGTRLTVL.

The genes are TRBV6-5 and TRBJ1-2; TRBD1 matches at 7 bases. The germline gives CDR1 MNHEY, CDR2 SVGAGI. The CDR3 loop spans 13 amino acids. The trim removed 5 bases at V and 9 bases at J, leaving 9 bases unmatched. The CDR3 sequence is CASSPRDRDSYTF. For the CDR3, the DNA is TGTGCCAGCAGTCCCCGGGACAGAGATAGCTACACCTTC.

V and J are TRBV21-1 and TRBJ1-2; the table's D call of TRBD1 was not tested on the DNA. TRBV21-1 constitutes a pseudogene. This CDR3 region has 14 residues. The CDR3 nucleotides read TGTGCCAGCAGCCCGACAGGTTCTAACTATGGCTACACCTTC. Its translation is CASSPTGSNYGYTF.

This chain joins TRBV30 and TRBJ1-5; D gene uncertain. Germline V gene data show CDR1 as GTSNPN and CDR2 as SVGIG (reference sequence). The CDR3 sequence is 14 residues long. Trimming shortened V by 3 bases and J by 2 bases, and 11 bases separated the two germline ends. This chain's CDR3 is CAWRAPGGNQPQHF. The CDR3 nucleotides are TGTGCCTGGAGGGCTCCCGGGGGCAATCAGCCCCAGCATTTT.

The gene calls are TRBV19 and TRBJ1-1; TRBD1 matches 9 bases. Unmatched junction bases numbered 5, after V lost 5 bases and J lost 4 bases. Germline values: CDR1 LNHDA, CDR2 SQIVND (reference sequence). The length of the CDR3 is 14 residues. The CDR3 DNA sequence: TGTGCCAGTAGTGCACCGGGACAGGGCACTGAAGCTTTCTTT. Translation gives CASSAPGQGTEAFF.

The rearrangement links TRBV19 to TRBJ2-2, with 10 bases that match TRBD2. Germline V CDR1 and CDR2: LNHDA, SQIVND (reference sequence). V lost 8 bases and J lost 3; bases outside the gene matches: 12. The CDR3 has 17 amino acids. DNA for the CDR3: TGTGCCAGTCCTACGCTAGCGGGAGACTTTTACACCGGGGAGCTGTTTTTT. Amino acid sequence: CASPTLAGDFYTGELFF.

CDR3 DNA sequence: TGTGCCAGCCTTAAGCGGGTAGACGAGCAGTACTTC. Translation: CASLKRVDEQYF. This chain uses TRBV21-1 with TRBJ2-7; TRBD2 was called by the table and not checked on the DNA. TRBV21-1 is tagged as a pseudogene. The CDR3 has 12 residues.